The 13 T cell receptor beta chains presented below share a single source sample, sequenced in a study of cytomegalovirus exposure and HLA in healthy donors. PCR amplification relied on 60 Vbeta primers (plus 13 Jbeta primers). Produced via immunoSEQ multiplex PCR; TCRdb's table is partial and in-frame only. The sample carries approximately 120,000 clones, about 79% recorded once. The specimen sequenced was PBMCs. These receptor sequences come from a man between 45 and 60 years old in good health and CMV-seronegative.

The chain carries TRBV7-8 and TRBJ1-5; no reliable D call. This CDR3 region has 14 residues. In germline, CDR1 is SGHVS, CDR2 FQNEAQ. V gave up 3 bases and J gave up 2 bases, with 8 bases separating them. The CDR3 bases are TGTGCCAGCAGCTTTCGGGGTGGCAATCAGCCCCAGCATTTT. Translating it yields CASSFRGGNQPQHF.

The chain combines TRBV4-1 with TRBJ1-2; 9 bases are shared with TRBD1. Germline CDR1 reads MGHRA; CDR2 reads YSYEKL. This CDR3 has 15 amino acids. J was trimmed by 4 bases and V by 0 bases; bases with no gene match: 3. For the CDR3, the DNA is TGCGCCAGCAGCCAAGAAGAACAGGGGGCCTATGGCTACACCTTC. This gives the protein CASSQEEQGAYGYTF.

The chain employs TRBV7-7 and TRBJ2-5; 8 nucleotides align to TRBD1. With 2 bases clipped from V and 1 base from J, the junction kept 3 bases outside the gene matches. The germline gives CDR1 SSHAT, CDR2 FNYEAQ (reference sequence). The length of the CDR3 is 15 residues. The DNA for the CDR3 is TGTGCCAGCAGCTTAATGGGACAGGCCCAAGAGACCCAGTACTTC. It is translated as CASSLMGQAQETQYF.

V usage is TRBV5-6 and J usage is TRBJ2-1; D is possibly TRBD1 (6 bases). Germline lookup yields CDR1 SGHDT and CDR2 YYEEEE. The V gene lost 0 bases and the J gene lost 11 bases, with 12 bases spanning the gap. The CDR3 contains 13 residues. CDR3 amino acids: CASSLGQGLQQFF. In nucleotides, the CDR3 is TGTGCCAGCAGCTTGGGCCAGGGGCTTCAGCAGTTCTTC.

The chain employs TRBV5-4 and TRBJ2-1; TRBD2 agrees at 7 bases. J lost 7 bases, V lost 4 bases, and 8 bases had no gene match. Germline V CDR1 and CDR2: SGHNT, YYREEE (reference sequence). The CDR3 runs to 14 residues. The CDR3 sequence is CASSPGSGDNEQFF. As DNA, the CDR3 is TGTGCCAGCAGCCCGGGAAGCGGGGATAATGAGCAGTTCTTC.

This rearrangement joins TRBV5-5 to TRBJ1-6, with D unclear. V was shortened by 2 bases and J by 10 bases, with 16 bases between the two germline ends. Germline-derived CDR1 and CDR2 are SGHKS and YYEKEE (reference sequence). This CDR3 is built from 15 residues. The CDR3 loop is CASSFNPGEASPLHF. As DNA, the CDR3 is TGTGCCAGCAGCTTTAACCCCGGCGAGGCCTCACCCCTCCACTTT.

This clone was recorded only once. V gene TRBV10-1 combines with J gene TRBJ1-2; 9 nucleotides agree with TRBD1. CDR1 is WNHNN and CDR2 is SYGVQD in the germline V gene (reference sequence). V trimming: 1 base; J trimming: 3 bases; junction bases outside the gene matches: 12. The CDR3 has 18 residues. This chain's CDR3 is CASSELSPRRDRDYGYTF. CDR3 DNA: TGCGCCAGCAGTGAGTTGAGTCCCCGACGGGACAGGGACTATGGCTACACCTTC.

This clone is a singleton in its sample. The chain has TRBV4-1 and TRBJ2-4; D is perhaps TRBD1 (5 bases). This CDR3 has 17 amino acids. Trimming pared 1 base from V and 0 bases from J, leaving 13 bases between. Per germline, CDR1 MGHRA and CDR2 YSYEKL. DNA for the CDR3: TGCGCCAGCAGCCAAGCCTCGACAGAGCTAGCCAAAAACATTCAGTACTTC. Translated: CASSQASTELAKNIQYF.

Of note for this clone: Distinct nucleotide sequences in the sample also encode this CDR3. V usage is TRBV30 and J usage is TRBJ1-3; no clear D. Germline values: CDR1 GTSNPN, CDR2 SVGIG (reference sequence). The CDR3 is 13 amino acids. The V end lost 2 bases, the J end lost 0 bases, and 5 bases lay between the germline ends. The DNA for the CDR3 is TGTGCCTGGAGTTCCGGCTCTGGAAACACCATATATTTT. It translates to CAWSSGSGNTIYF. Full variable domain (outside the CDR3, taken from reference TRBV30 and TRBJ1-3): SQTIHQWPATLVQPVGSPLSLECTVEGTSNPNLYWYRQAAGRGLQLLFYSVGIGQISSEVPQNLSASRPQDRQFILSSKKLLLSDSGFYLCAWSSGSGNTIYFGEGSWLTVV.

The J gene is TRBJ2-7, the V gene TRBV5-1; D not resolved. V was shortened by 0 bases and J by 4 bases, with 8 bases between the two germline ends. CDR1 and CDR2 from the germline V gene are SGHRS and YFSETQ. The CDR3 contains 13 residues. The CDR3 sequence: CASSLAPKYEQYF. As DNA, the CDR3 is TGCGCCAGCAGCTTGGCCCCCAAATACGAGCAGTACTTC.

The chain is built from TRBV9 and TRBJ1-4; TRBD1 is a possible D gene (5 bases). Germline V gene data show CDR1 as SGDLS and CDR2 as YYNGEE. CDR3 length: 16 residues. V was shortened by 4 bases and J by 0 bases, with 13 bases between the two germline ends. The CDR3 DNA follows: TGTGCCAGCAGCATGGGACTTATAGCAACTAATGAAAAACTGTTTTTT. Translating it yields CASSMGLIATNEKLFF.

V is TRBV4-1 and J is TRBJ1-1; a weak D match, TRBD1 (6 bases). The germline V gene encodes CDR1 MGHRA and CDR2 YSYEKL. This CDR3 comprises 16 residues. The V and J ends lost 3 bases and 3 bases respectively, with 17 bases between them. The CDR3: CASSQPPTGLDTEAFF. For the CDR3, the DNA is TGCGCCAGCAGCCAGCCCCCGACAGGCCTGGACACTGAAGCTTTCTTT.

This rearrangement joins TRBV5-1 to TRBJ2-3; 10 nucleotides match TRBD1. CDR3 length: 19 amino acids. CDR1 is SGHRS and CDR2 is YFSETQ in the germline V gene. Germline trimming cut 3 bases from V and 4 bases from J; bases unmatched to any gene: 17. CDR3 sequence: CASSSHGGLGTGVPDTQYF. For the CDR3, the DNA is TGCGCCAGCAGCTCCCATGGGGGGTTGGGGACAGGGGTACCAGATACGCAGTATTTT.